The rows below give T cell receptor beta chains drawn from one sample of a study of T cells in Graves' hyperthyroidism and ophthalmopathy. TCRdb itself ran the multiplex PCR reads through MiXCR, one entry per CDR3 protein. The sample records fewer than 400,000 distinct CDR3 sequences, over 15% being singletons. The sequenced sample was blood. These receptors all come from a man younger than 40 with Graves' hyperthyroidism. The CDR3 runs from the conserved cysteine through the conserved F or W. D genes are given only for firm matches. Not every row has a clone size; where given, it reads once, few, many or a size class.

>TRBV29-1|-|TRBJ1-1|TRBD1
TGCAGCGTTGGGACAGGGTCGGGCACTGAAGCTTTCTTT
CSVGTGSGTEAFF
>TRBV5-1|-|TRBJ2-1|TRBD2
TGCGCCAGCAGTTCCACCGGGGGAAGCGGGAGAGGGTCCTACAATGAGCAGTTCTTC
CASSSTGGSGRGSYNEQFF
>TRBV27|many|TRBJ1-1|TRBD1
TGTGCCAGCAGTTTACGCTTTATTCAGGGGGACACTGAAGCTTTCTTT
CASSLRFIQGDTEAFF
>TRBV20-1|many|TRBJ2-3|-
TGCAGTGCCGCTGGGGGGTCAGATACGCAGTATTTT
CSAAGGSDTQYF
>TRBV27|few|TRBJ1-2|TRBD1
TGTGCCAGCAGACCCGACAGGGAAGGGGGCTACACCTTC
CASRPDREGGYTF
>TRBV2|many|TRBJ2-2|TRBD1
TGTGCCAGCAGTTACGACAGGGCCGGGGAGCTGTTTTTT
CASSYDRAGELFF
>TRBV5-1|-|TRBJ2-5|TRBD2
TGCGCCAGCAGCTCAACAGCGGGGAGGGAGACCCAGTACTTC
CASSSTAGRETQYF
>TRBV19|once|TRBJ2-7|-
TGTGCCAGTAGTATAGAGCAGGGTACTCTCGCCGAGCAGTACTTC
CASSIEQGTLAEQYF
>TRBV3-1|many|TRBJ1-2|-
TGTGCCAGCAGCCAAGCCGCCGGGGGGGGGTATAATGGCTACACCTTC
CASSQAAGGGYNGYTF
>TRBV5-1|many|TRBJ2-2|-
TGCGCCAGCAGCCCAATTAGCGCGAACACCGGGGAGCTGTTTTTT
CASSPISANTGELFF
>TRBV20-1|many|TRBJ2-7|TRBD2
TGCAGTGCGGGGACTAGCGCGATCTACGAGCAGTACTTC
CSAGTSAIYEQYF
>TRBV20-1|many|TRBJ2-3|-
TGCAGTGCTAAACCCTACCTGTCAGGGGCGCAAGGCACAGATACGCAGTATTTT
CSAKPYLSGAQGTDTQYF
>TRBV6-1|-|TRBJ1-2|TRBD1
TGTGCCAGCAGCCCTTTGGCCGAGGGGGCTAGTTACTATGGCTACACCTTC
CASSPLAEGASYYGYTF
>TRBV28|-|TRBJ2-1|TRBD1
TGTGCCATCGGACAGGGGTTCCGTGTGTACAATGAGCAGTTCTTC
CAIGQGFRVYNEQFF
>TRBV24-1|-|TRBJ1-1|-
TGTGCCACCAGTGAAACCCGGGGGGGGAACACTGAAGCTTTCTTT
CATSETRGGNTEAFF
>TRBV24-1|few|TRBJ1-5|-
TGTGCCACCAGTGCCCGACAGCACAATCAGCCCCAGCATTTT
CATSARQHNQPQHF
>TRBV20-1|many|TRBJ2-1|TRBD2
TGCAGTGCTAACAGACTAGCGGGAGACTCAATGGGTGAGCAGTTCTTC
CSANRLAGDSMGEQFF
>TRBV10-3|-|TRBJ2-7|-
TGTGCCATCAGTGCCGAACGGGACTCTCGGACCTACGAGCAGTACTTC
CAISAERDSRTYEQYF
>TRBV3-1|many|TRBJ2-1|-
TGTGCCAGCGTAGGGCTAACCGACAATGAGCAGTTCTTC
CASVGLTDNEQFF
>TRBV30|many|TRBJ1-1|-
TGTGCCTACTTCGGCGAGAACACTGAAGCTTTCTTT
CAYFGENTEAFF
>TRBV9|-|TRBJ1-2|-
TGTGCCAGCAGCGTAAATCCGGCGCTGCGCCATGGCTACACCTTC
CASSVNPALRHGYTF
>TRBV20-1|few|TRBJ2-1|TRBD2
TGCAGTGCTAGATCGACTAGCGGGAGGGGCAATGAGCAGTTCTTC
CSARSTSGRGNEQFF
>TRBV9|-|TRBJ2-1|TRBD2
TGTGCCAGCAGCCCTTTTAGCGGGATCGGTGAGCAGTTCTTC
CASSPFSGIGEQFF
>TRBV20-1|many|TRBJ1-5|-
TGCAGTGCTTTTCGGACTGGCAGTCAGCCCCAGCATTTT
CSAFRTGSQPQHF
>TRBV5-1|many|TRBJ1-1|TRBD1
TGCGCCAGCAGCTCGACAGGGTTCTTAACTGAAGCTTTCTTT
CASSSTGFLTEAFF
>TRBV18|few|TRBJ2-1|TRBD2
TGTGCCAGCTCACCAATGGGAGGGCCCAAGCCATACAATGAGCAGTTCTTC
CASSPMGGPKPYNEQFF
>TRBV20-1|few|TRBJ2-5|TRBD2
TGCAGTGCTAGACTAGCGGGAGGGAGTAGGGGGACCCAGTACTTC
CSARLAGGSRGTQYF
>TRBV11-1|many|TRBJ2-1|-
TGTGCCAGCAGCTTGTATGGCAGAGCCTACAATGAGCAGTTCTTC
CASSLYGRAYNEQFF
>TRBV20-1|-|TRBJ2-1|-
TGCAGTGCCACGGACGGGAATGAGCAGTTCTTC
CSATDGNEQFF
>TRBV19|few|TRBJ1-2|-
TGTGCCAGTAGTATAGACCCCCCTCCCGCTTGGGGCTACACCTTC
CASSIDPPPAWGYTF
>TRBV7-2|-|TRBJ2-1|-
TGTGCCAGCAGCTTAAACGAAGGGTTAAATGGGCAGTTCTTC
CASSLNEGLNGQFF
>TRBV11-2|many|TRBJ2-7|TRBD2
TGTGCCAGCAGCTTGCGCCATTCTAGCGGGATGGTCTACGAGCAGTACTTC
CASSLRHSSGMVYEQYF
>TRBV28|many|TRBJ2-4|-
TGTGCCAGCTCAGGAGGGGGCGCCGTGGCCAAAAACATTCAGTACTTC
CASSGGGAVAKNIQYF
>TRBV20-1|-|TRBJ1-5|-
TGCAGTGCTGAACCGAGGCAGTCTTACAATCAGCCCCAGCATTTT
CSAEPRQSYNQPQHF
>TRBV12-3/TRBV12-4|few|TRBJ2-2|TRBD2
TGTGCCAACCACCTAGCGGGAAACACCGGGGAGCTGTTTTTT
CANHLAGNTGELFF
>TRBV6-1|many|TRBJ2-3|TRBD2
TGTGCCAGCAGCTTGCGGGAGACCGCAGATACGCAGTATTTT
CASSLRETADTQYF
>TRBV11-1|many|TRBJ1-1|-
TGTGCCAGCAGCCCCCGGGCGGTGAACACTGAAGCTTTCTTT
CASSPRAVNTEAFF
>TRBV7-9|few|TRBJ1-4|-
TGTGCCAGCAGCTTAGTACGCGGACGTCTCACAGCAACTAATGAAAAACTGTTTTTT
CASSLVRGRLTATNEKLFF
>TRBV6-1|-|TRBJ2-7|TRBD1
TGTGCCAGCATAGGACCCCCCCCCGGGACAGCCTACGAGCAGTACTTC
CASIGPPPGTAYEQYF
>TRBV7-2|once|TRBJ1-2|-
TGTGCCAGCAGCCCAGGCGGGTTTGGCTACACCTTC
CASSPGGFGYTF
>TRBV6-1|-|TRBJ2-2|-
TGTGCCAGCAGTCAAATTATACTACAGGGATGGGGGACCGGGGAGCTGTTTTTT
CASSQIILQGWGTGELFF
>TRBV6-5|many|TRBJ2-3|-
TGTGCCAGCAGTTACGCGGGGCGCACAGATACGCAGTATTTT
CASSYAGRTDTQYF
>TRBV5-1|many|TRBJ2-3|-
TGCGCCAGCAATTTAGCGTCTAGCACAGATACGCAGTATTTT
CASNLASSTDTQYF
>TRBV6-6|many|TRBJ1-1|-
TGTGCCAGCAGTTACTCCCCAGGTTTGAACACTGAAGCTTTCTTT
CASSYSPGLNTEAFF
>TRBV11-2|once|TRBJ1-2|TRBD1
TGTGCCAGCAGCCCAAGGACAGGGGGCCGCTCCACCTTC
CASSPRTGGRSTF
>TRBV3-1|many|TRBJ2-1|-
TGTGCCAGCAGCCAAAGTTCCAATGAGCAGTTCTTC
CASSQSSNEQFF
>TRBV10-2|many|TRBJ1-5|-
TGCGCCAGCAGTGCCGGATATAGCAATCAGCCCCAGCATTTT
CASSAGYSNQPQHF
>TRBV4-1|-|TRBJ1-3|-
TGCGCCAGCAGCCAAGACACCGAGGGTGGAAACACCATATATTTT
CASSQDTEGGNTIYF
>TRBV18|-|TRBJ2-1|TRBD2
TGTGCCAGCTCACCGGGAAGCGGGAGGGCCCCCTACAATGAGCAGTTCTTC
CASSPGSGRAPYNEQFF
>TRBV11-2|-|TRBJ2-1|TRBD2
TGTGCCAGCAGCTTTGGACGGGAGGGCCGGATCTACAATGAGCAGTTCTTC
CASSFGREGRIYNEQFF
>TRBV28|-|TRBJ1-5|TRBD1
TGTGCCAGCAGCCCAAAGACAGGGGCGGTTCAGCCCCAGCATTTT
CASSPKTGAVQPQHF
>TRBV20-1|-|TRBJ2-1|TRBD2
TGCAGTGCTTCGACTAGCGGGGTTCAATCTGAGCAGTTCTTC
CSASTSGVQSEQFF
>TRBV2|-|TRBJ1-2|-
TGTGCCAGCAGTGAGAAGAATTACTATGGCTACACCTTC
CASSEKNYYGYTF
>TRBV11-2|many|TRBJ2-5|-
TGTGCCAGCAGATCCGGACAGCAAGAGACCCAGTACTTC
CASRSGQQETQYF
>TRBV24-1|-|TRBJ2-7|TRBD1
TGTGCCACCAGTGATTCTAGGGGGCACAACGAGCAGTACTTC
CATSDSRGHNEQYF
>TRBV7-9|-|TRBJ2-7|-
TGTGCCAGCGGAGCCCAAGGGGGGTTTGGGGAGCAGTACTTC
CASGAQGGFGEQYF
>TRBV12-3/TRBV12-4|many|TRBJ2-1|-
TGTGCCAGCAGTTTAGCGGCGGACAATGAGCAGTTCTTC
CASSLAADNEQFF
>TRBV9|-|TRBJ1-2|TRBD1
TGTGCCAGCAGCGTCCAGGGGGCGATTAGCTATGGCTACACCTTC
CASSVQGAISYGYTF
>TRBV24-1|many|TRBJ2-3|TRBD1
TGTGCCACCAGTGATCCTGGGACAGGGGAAGATACGCAGTATTTT
CATSDPGTGEDTQYF